The 7 T cell receptor beta chains below come from one sample, sequenced in a study of T cell repertoires in cytomegalovirus infection. Each CDR3 protein gets one entry after TCRdb re-called the reads with MiXCR. In the table there are approximately 220,000 distinct CDR3 sequences, 35% to 40% of which are singletons. These receptors have no known antigen. Here the sequenced sample was CD8+ T cells from cultured PBMCs, taken from culture after CMV antigen stimulation. These receptors were taken from a human donor in good health (CMV status not recorded). Some clones in this sample may be carry-over from other donors' samples.

This chain connects TRBV7-8 to TRBJ2-1; 7 nucleotides match TRBD2. V was clipped by 2 bases and J by 4 bases; unmatched bases: 8. This CDR3 region has 16 residues. CDR1 is SGHVS and CDR2 is FQNEAQ in the germline V gene. The CDR3 region has the DNA TGTGCCAGCAGCTTATGGACCGGGGGGATATACAATGAGCAGTTCTTC. Translation gives CASSLWTGGIYNEQFF.

The V call is TRBV19, the J call TRBJ1-1; perhaps TRBD1 as D (6 bases). Germline loops: CDR1 LNHDA, CDR2 SQIVND (reference sequence). The CDR3 loop spans 15 amino acids. V was pared by 7 bases and J by 2 bases, with 17 bases between. The CDR3 reads CASTSAARGNTEAFF. The CDR3, as DNA: TGTGCCAGTACATCGGCAGCCAGGGGTAACACTGAAGCTTTCTTT.

This clonotype was detected only a few times. The V call is TRBV6-5, the J call TRBJ1-1, with D unclear. This CDR3 region has 14 residues. Germline CDR1 is MNHEY and CDR2 is SVGAGI. V gave up 2 bases and J gave up 2 bases, with 9 bases separating them. The CDR3 reads CASSYTRKNTEAFF. CDR3 coding DNA: TGTGCCAGCAGTTACACCCGGAAAAACACTGAAGCTTTCTTT.

This clonotype has a handful of counts. This sequence joins TRBV7-2 and TRBJ1-1, with D perhaps TRBD1 (5 bases). The CDR3 sequence is 13 residues long. CDR1 and CDR2 (germline): SGHTA, FQGNSA. The ends were cut back, 6 bases at V and 3 bases at J, with 11 bases in the middle. CDR3 in amino acids: CASRPGAHTEAFF. CDR3 in DNA: TGTGCCAGCAGACCCGGGGCCCACACTGAAGCTTTCTTT.

This clonotype was observed a handful of times. The V call is TRBV7-6, the J call TRBJ2-3; 11 bases fit TRBD2. Germline lookup yields CDR1 SGHVS and CDR2 FNYEAQ. This CDR3 contains 17 residues. V lost 5 bases to trimming and J lost 3 bases; unmatched junction nucleotides: 10. CDR3 region: CASSHHPTSGVTDTQYF. The DNA of the CDR3 is TGTGCCAGCAGCCATCACCCGACTAGCGGGGTGACAGATACGCAGTATTTT.

This rearrangement joins TRBV7-1 to TRBJ1-1, with D unclear. TRBV7-1 is an open reading frame whose function is uncertain. CDR3 size: 14 residues. Trimming left V 7 bases short and J 4 bases short, with 16 bases between. CDR3 protein: CASTHQLMSTEAFF. The CDR3 region has the DNA TGTGCCAGCACCCATCAGCTGATGAGCACTGAAGCTTTCTTT.

Comments on this clonotype: A much larger clone lies a single base off, so this may be a read error. The chain employs TRBV27 and TRBJ1-1; D remains unclear. CDR3 length: 13 residues. Germline lookup yields CDR1 MNHEY and CDR2 SMNVEV (reference sequence). CDR3 coding DNA: TGTGCCAGCTACCGGCGAATGAACACTGAAGTTTTCTTT. The encoded protein is CASYRRMNTEVFF.